This is a list of T cell receptor beta chains from one sample in a study of T cells in Graves' hyperthyroidism and ophthalmopathy. TCRdb itself ran the multiplex PCR reads through MiXCR, one entry per CDR3 protein. The sample carries roughly 150,000 distinct CDR3 sequences, about 9.4% recorded once. The sequencing input was blood. The origin of the receptors is a woman younger than 35 with Graves' hyperthyroidism that later progressed to Graves' ophthalmopathy. CDR3s include the opening cysteine and the closing phenylalanine or tryptophan.

13,TRBJ1-1,TRBV6-1,CASSSALGTEAFF
15,TRBJ1-4,TRBV28,CASSFDMGGDEKLFF
15,TRBJ2-6,TRBV2,CASSERSSGANVLTF
13,TRBJ2-3,TRBV7-2,CASSGFSTDTQYF
16,TRBJ2-3,TRBV18,CASSLTTSGSTDTQYF
13,TRBJ1-5,TRBV2,CASSAGTNQPQHF
15,TRBJ2-3,TRBV19,CASSIVLASTDTQYF
10,TRBJ2-1,TRBV30,CAWSARVQFF
17,TRBJ1-4,TRBV15,CATSRDGPRFRNEKLFF
17,TRBJ1-4,TRBV7-6,CASSLALKGPIGEKLFF
15,TRBJ2-2,TRBV6-1,CASRGHRSGTGELFF
14,TRBJ1-2,TRBV19,CASSKRARNYGYTF
17,TRBJ2-2,TRBV27,CASSLHPGGSNTGELFF
16,TRBJ1-5,TRBV4-2,CASSQDIGQLNQPQHF
14,TRBJ2-3,TRBV2,CASSVGPGTDTQYF
15,TRBJ1-1,TRBV30,CAWSRRRSTNTEAFF
13,TRBJ1-2,TRBV27,CASSWTANYGYTF
15,TRBJ2-1,TRBV7-6,CASSLGDRGNNEQFF
20,TRBJ2-2,TRBV6-1,CASSGGRVGFGSFGAGELFF
15,TRBJ2-2,TRBV7-9,CASSFTGAFTGELFF
15,TRBJ2-7,TRBV5-8,CASSLKGGASYEQYF
13,TRBJ1-1,TRBV15,CATSRDRGGEAFF
13,TRBJ1-2,TRBV4-2,CASSDTGTSGYTF
14,TRBJ2-7,TRBV7-9,CASSLPGSSYEQYF
14,TRBJ1-5,TRBV19,CASSKQGAPQPQHF
14,TRBJ1-4,TRBV5-5,CASSFRANPEKLFF
16,TRBJ1-4,TRBV28,CASSFRGDAGNEKLFF
12,TRBJ1-4,TRBV12-3/TRBV12-4,CASSLEHEKLFF
15,TRBJ2-2,TRBV18,CASSPPGALTGELFF
15,TRBJ2-7,TRBV6-5,CASSYLRGALYEQYF
14,TRBJ2-7,TRBV29-1,CSAGGAGTNYEQYF
15,TRBJ2-5,TRBV5-4,CASSVGGPRSETQYF
15,TRBJ2-7,TRBV12-3/TRBV12-4,CASSYAGDKAYEQYF
16,TRBJ1-6,TRBV18,CASSPLGPSVNSPLHF
12,TRBJ2-5,TRBV10-2,CASSALAETQYF
15,TRBJ1-5,TRBV9,CASSVVYIRNQPQHF
15,TRBJ2-1,TRBV10-2,CASHRTKSSYNEQFF
16,TRBJ2-1,TRBV27,CASRQTAGSSYNEQFF
15,TRBJ1-4,TRBV3-1,CASSPVGQGYEKLFF
14,TRBJ1-1,TRBV4-2,CASSQVVPGTEAFF
16,TRBJ1-1,TRBV11-2,CASSNLPRGLNTEAFF
16,TRBJ2-2,TRBV4-1,CASSQPGHLGTGELFF
16,TRBJ2-1,TRBV19,CASSISGLAGYNEQFF
14,TRBJ1-6,TRBV3-1,CASSQSQGNSPLHF
15,TRBJ2-5,TRBV28,CASSLFSSGQETQYF
19,TRBJ2-3,TRBV20-1,CSARAGASGGLTLTDTQYF
13,TRBJ1-3,TRBV30,CAWTGVSGNTIYF
14,TRBJ1-1,TRBV30,CAWSVLPGNTEAFF
18,TRBJ1-1,TRBV19,CVSSIDTDPRGMNTEAFF
15,TRBJ1-2,TRBV13,CASSLGFQGNYGYTF
15,TRBJ1-5,TRBV4-1,CASNQDHNSNQPQHF
16,TRBJ1-5,TRBV20-1,CSAGETGPNSNQPQHF
15,TRBJ2-3,TRBV24-1,CATSDRLTTGDTQYF
15,TRBJ2-2,TRBV27,CASAGGSGGTGELFF
12,TRBJ2-7,TRBV5-1,CASSSMGDEQYF
14,TRBJ2-7,TRBV30,CAWTRDRAGYEQYF
16,TRBJ2-1,TRBV7-9,CASSSPPRSSYNEQFF